The 24 T cell receptor beta chains below come from one sample, sequenced in a study of blood T cell repertoires in COVID-19. Some clones are missing from TCRdb's copy, which holds only in-frame ones; the method was immunoSEQ multiplex PCR. This repertoire shows 350,000 to 500,000 clones, 70% to 90% found once; its top ten account for roughly 1.4%. Specimen: PBMCs or T cells enriched from blood (not recorded which). Source of these receptors: a woman between 18 and 29 years old who had been exposed to COVID-19.

This chain connects TRBV19 to TRBJ1-1; 7 bases agree with TRBD1. V was pared by 4 bases and J by 5 bases, with 10 bases of the junction left unmatched. Looked up from germline, CDR1 is LNHDA and CDR2 is SQIVND (reference sequence). The CDR3 spans 15 residues. The CDR3: CASSSPGGLLTEAFF. Written as DNA, the CDR3 is TGTGCCAGTAGTAGTCCAGGGGGTCTGTTGACTGAAGCTTTCTTT. Full variable domain (missing parts from reference TRBV19 and TRBJ1-1): DGGITQSPKYLFRKEGQNVTLSCEQNLNHDAMYWYRQDPGQGLRLIYYSQIVNDFQKGDIAEGYSVSREKKESFPLTVTSAQKNPTAFYLCASSSPGGLLTEAFFGQGTRLTVV.

This clone was seen only once. CDR3 residues: CATSRQTGNYGYTF. The CDR3 DNA reads as TGTGCCACCAGCAGACAGACAGGGAACTATGGCTACACCTTC. This chain connects TRBV15 to TRBJ1-2; 7 positions agree with TRBD1. Germline assignment: CDR1 LNHNV and CDR2 YYDKDF (reference sequence). Unmatched junction bases numbered 2, after V lost 2 bases and J lost 2 bases. CDR3 length equals 14 residues.

The rearrangement joins TRBV3-1 (or the pseudogene TRBV3-2) to TRBJ2-7, with D possibly TRBD1 on 5 matching bases. Trimming shortened V by 4 bases and J by 0 bases, and 16 bases separated the two germline ends. The CDR3 sequence is 16 residues long. CDR1 is LGHDT and CDR2 is YNNKEL in the germline V gene (reference sequence). CDR3 protein: CASSLAGQVASYEQYF. The CDR3 DNA is TGTGCCAGCAGCCTCGCCGGACAAGTGGCCTCCTACGAGCAGTACTTC.

The chain is built from TRBV12-3 or TRBV12-4 and TRBJ1-2; the match to TRBD1 covers 7 bases. This CDR3 is 13 amino acids long. The V gene end was trimmed by 4 bases and the J gene end by 7 bases; junction bases not matched to a gene: 6. CDR3 sequence (DNA): TGTGCCAGCAGTTCTAGACAGGGATCTGGCTACACCTTC. Encoded protein: CASSSRQGSGYTF.

As for this clone: This same CDR3 is encoded by further DNA sequences in the sample. The V and J genes are TRBV7-3 and TRBJ2-1; TRBD2 agrees at 8 bases. With V trimmed by 2 bases and J by 4 bases, 4 bases remained unmatched. CDR1 is SGHTA, CDR2 FQGTGA, per germline. The CDR3 is made up of 15 amino acids. CDR3 residues: CASSLGGGSYNEQFF. The CDR3 bases are TGTGCCAGCAGCTTAGGCGGGGGGTCATACAATGAGCAGTTCTTC.

This chain joins TRBV27 and TRBJ2-7; 8 bases are a match to TRBD2. V lost 3 bases and J lost 5; bases outside the gene matches: 6. Germline V gene sequence: CDR1 MNHEY, CDR2 SMNVEV (reference sequence). This CDR3 has 14 residues. The chain's CDR3 is CASSFLSGGNEQYF. DNA of the CDR3: TGTGCCAGCAGTTTCTTGAGCGGGGGAAACGAGCAGTACTTC.

This clone has just a few counts. V usage is TRBV5-1 and J usage is TRBJ1-2, with 10 positions matching TRBD1. J gave up 3 bases and V 3 bases, and 5 bases lay outside the gene matches. Germline-derived CDR1 and CDR2 are SGHRS and YFSETQ. This CDR3 spans 15 amino acids. The CDR3 DNA is TGCGCCAGCAGCTATGGACAGGGGGGAGACTATGGCTACACCTTC. Residues: CASSYGQGGDYGYTF.

V gene TRBV6-5 combines with J gene TRBJ2-7, with a tentative D call TRBD2 (6 bases). CDR3 length: 14 amino acids. The germline CDR1 and CDR2 sequences are MNHEY and SVGAGI. Trimming pared 5 bases from V and 2 bases from J, leaving 13 bases between. CDR3 region: CASSRDFGAYEQYF. The CDR3 bases are TGTGCCAGCAGTCGGGACTTCGGGGCCTACGAGCAGTACTTC.

The chain couples TRBV14 to TRBJ2-5; D uncertain. The V gene's germline CDR1 is SGHDN and CDR2 FVKESK. Between the trimmed V and J ends, which lost 4 bases and 5 bases, there was a span of 11 bases. The CDR3 totals 13 residues. The CDR3 bases are TGTGCCAGCAGCCGACGGCCCGGGGAGACCCAGTACTTC. This encodes CASSRRPGETQYF.

The rearrangement joins TRBV10-1 to TRBJ2-3, with TRBD2 matching 14 bases. With V trimmed by 7 bases and J by 4 bases, 7 bases remained unmatched. This CDR3 has 16 amino acids. Germline V gives CDR1 WNHNN, CDR2 SYGVQD (reference sequence). CDR3 bases: TGCGCCAGCAAGGGGACTAGCGGGAGAAAGGCAGATACGCAGTATTTT. Residues: CASKGTSGRKADTQYF.

This clone was seen ten or more times. The chain has TRBV27 and TRBJ1-1; D gene unclear. Germline V gene sequence: CDR1 MNHEY, CDR2 SMNVEV (reference sequence). V was clipped by 4 bases and J by 1 base, with 7 bases between them. The CDR3 totals 13 residues. The CDR3 DNA reads TGTGCCAGCAGTTGGGGAGGGAACACTGAAGCTTTCTTT. It is translated as CASSWGGNTEAFF.

The chain links TRBV19 to TRBJ2-7, with a possible D match to TRBD2 (6 bases). Between the trimmed V and J ends, which lost 5 bases and 1 base, there was a span of 15 bases. Germline V gives CDR1 LNHDA, CDR2 SQIVND (reference sequence). This CDR3 comprises 15 residues. This CDR3 reads CASSGGKPPSYEQYF. The CDR3 coding sequence is TGTGCCAGTAGTGGGGGGAAGCCGCCATCCTACGAGCAGTACTTC.

The chain has TRBV2 and TRBJ2-7; 7 bases map to TRBD1. Germline-derived CDR1 and CDR2 are SNHLY and FYNNEI. This CDR3 is built from 15 residues. V lost 9 bases to trimming and J lost 2 bases; unmatched junction nucleotides: 13. CDR3 DNA: TGTGCCAGTCTGGGCTGGGACAGCGTGACCTACGAGCAGTACTTC. Protein sequence: CASLGWDSVTYEQYF.

This sequence joins TRBV7-9 and TRBJ1-2; 9 nucleotides line up with TRBD1. Unmatched junction bases numbered 9, after V lost 5 bases and J lost 5 bases. The germline V gene has CDR1 SEHNR and CDR2 FQNEAQ (reference sequence). CDR3 length: 15 residues. The CDR3 region has the DNA TGTGCCAGCAGCCCTGGGACAGGGATTGAGTATGGCTACACCTTC. Amino acid sequence: CASSPGTGIEYGYTF.

The rearrangement links TRBV29-1 to TRBJ1-2; no firm D call. The length of the CDR3 is 10 residues. CDR1 and CDR2 from the germline V gene are SQVTM and ANQGSEA. V lost 7 bases and J 7 bases, leaving 10 bases between the germline ends. The CDR3 DNA reads TGCAGCGCTGGACTAGGTGGCTACACCTTC. Its protein is CSAGLGGYTF.

The V and J genes are TRBV21-1 and TRBJ1-3; the D call of TRBD1 is as the table states it, not checked on the DNA. TRBV21-1 is designated a pseudogene. The CDR3 is 11 amino acids. CDR3 DNA: TGTGCCAGCAGCAAACATGACACCATATATTTT. It codes for CASSKHDTIYF.

The chain recombines TRBV27 with TRBJ2-5, with D perhaps matching TRBD2 (6 bases). The CDR3 runs 13 residues. The germline V and J ends were trimmed by 4 bases and 5 bases, with 11 bases remaining between them. Germline V lookup: CDR1 MNHEY, CDR2 SMNVEV (reference sequence). The CDR3 DNA reads TGTGCCAGCAGTTCTCTAGCGACGGAGACCCAGTACTTC. Amino acid sequence: CASSSLATETQYF.

V and J are TRBV7-2 and TRBJ1-2; 7 nucleotides line up with TRBD1. V shed 4 bases and J 7 bases; nucleotides not matched to a gene: 6. The CDR3 covers 13 residues. Per the germline V gene, CDR1 is SGHTA and CDR2 is FQGNSA. The chain's CDR3 is CASSSRQGSGYTF. CDR3 in DNA: TGTGCCAGCAGCTCTCGACAGGGAAGTGGCTACACCTTC.

The rearrangement links TRBV7-8 to TRBJ2-5, with a tentative D call TRBD1 (6 bases). Germline V CDR1 and CDR2: SGHVS, FQNEAQ. The CDR3 sequence is 14 residues long. Deletions cut 5 bases from V and 9 bases from J, with 19 bases between. The CDR3, as DNA: TGTGCCAGCAGCAGAGACAGGACCTTTGGGTCCCAGTACTTC. Its protein is CASSRDRTFGSQYF.

The V call is TRBV2, the J call TRBJ2-3, with TRBD2 matching over 13 bases. The V and J ends lost 6 bases and 4 bases, in that order; junction bases with no gene match: 4. Germline V CDR1 and CDR2: SNHLY, FYNNEI. This CDR3 is 15 amino acids long. The CDR3 coding sequence is TGTGCCAGCAGCGGACTAGCGGGAGCCCCAGATACGCAGTATTTT. This gives the protein CASSGLAGAPDTQYF.

The chain carries TRBV4-3 and TRBJ1-5; 8 nucleotides agree with TRBD1. The CDR3 extends over 18 amino acids. Looked up from germline, CDR1 is LGHNA and CDR2 is YSLEER. Trimming cost V 0 bases and J 5 bases; bases outside gene matches: 12. The CDR3 reads CASSQDPAGGGWYQPQHF. The CDR3 coding sequence is TGCGCCAGCAGCCAAGATCCGGCAGGGGGCGGATGGTATCAGCCCCAGCATTTT.

The V gene is TRBV7-8, the J gene TRBJ2-7, with D hard to call. This CDR3 has 11 amino acids. Germline assignment: CDR1 SGHVS and CDR2 FQNEAQ. Trimming pared 5 bases from V and 7 bases from J, leaving 9 bases between. CDR3 bases: TGTGCCAGCAGCACAGCTGGGGAGCAGTACTTC. It encodes CASSTAGEQYF.

V gene TRBV19 combines with J gene TRBJ2-1; 14 bases agree with TRBD2. Germline lookup yields CDR1 LNHDA and CDR2 SQIVND (reference sequence). This CDR3 has 16 amino acids. The J segment lost 7 bases and the V segment lost 8 bases, leaving 10 bases of the junction unmatched. CDR3 in DNA: TGTGCCAGTTGGGGACTAGCGGGAGTTGGTAGGAATGAGCAGTTCTTC. This encodes CASWGLAGVGRNEQFF.

This sequence joins TRBV27 and TRBJ1-2; 12 bases map to TRBD1. The germline CDR1 and CDR2 sequences are MNHEY and SMNVEV (reference sequence). The CDR3 consists of 15 residues. The V segment lost 5 bases and the J segment 3 bases; nucleotides outside the gene matches: 4. The CDR3 coding sequence is TGTGCCAGCAGTCTTGGGACAGGGGGCGACTATGGCTACACCTTC. Translated: CASSLGTGGDYGYTF.